This T cell receptor beta chain was retrieved from a study of cytomegalovirus exposure and HLA in healthy donors. Study-wide results and caveats: TCR beta chain V- and J-gene trimming was linked, in a later analysis, to a missense variant in DCLRE1C. Previous analysis showed most TCR beta V segments were productive about 87% or about 30% of the time.

PCR was performed using 60 Vbeta and 13 Jbeta primers. The repertoire was sequenced with immunoSEQ multiplex PCR; TCRdb's copy has only in-frame clones and lacks some. The sample has about 98,000 clones; about four fifths are singletons. Trimming removed 1 base from V and 3 bases from J, with 11 bases in between. Germline V gene lookup returns CDR1 SGHRS and CDR2 YFSETQ. The CDR3 sequence is 14 residues long. Note on this clone: What it binds is unknown.

This sequence was found in a female donor in good health and CMV-seropositive. Sequencing was performed on PBMCs. The V and J genes are TRBV5-1 and TRBJ2-7; unclear D gene. The CDR3 reads CASSLLDSIYEQYF. Written as DNA, the CDR3 is TGCGCCAGCAGCTTGCTCGACTCGATCTACGAGCAGTACTTC.